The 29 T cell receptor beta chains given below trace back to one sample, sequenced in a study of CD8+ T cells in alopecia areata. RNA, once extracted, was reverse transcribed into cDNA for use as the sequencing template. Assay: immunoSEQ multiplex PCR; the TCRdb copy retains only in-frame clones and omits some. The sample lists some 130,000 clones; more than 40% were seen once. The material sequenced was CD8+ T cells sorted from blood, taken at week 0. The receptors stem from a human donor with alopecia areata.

The DNA of the CDR3 is TGTGCCAGCGGGATCCCCCAGTACTTC. This translates into CASGIPQYF. The chain has TRBV6-5 and TRBJ2-5; D unresolved. Germline V gene lookup returns CDR1 MNHEY and CDR2 SVGAGI. V was cut by 8 bases and J by 9 bases, with 7 bases left in between. The CDR3 spans 9 residues.

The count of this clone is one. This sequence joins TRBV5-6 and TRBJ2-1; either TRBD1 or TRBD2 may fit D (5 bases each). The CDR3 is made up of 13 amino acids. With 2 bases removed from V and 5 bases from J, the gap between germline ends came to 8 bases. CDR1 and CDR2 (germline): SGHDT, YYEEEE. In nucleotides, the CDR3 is TGTGCCAGCAGCTTCAGGGAGAACAATGAGCAGTTCTTC. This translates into CASSFRENNEQFF.

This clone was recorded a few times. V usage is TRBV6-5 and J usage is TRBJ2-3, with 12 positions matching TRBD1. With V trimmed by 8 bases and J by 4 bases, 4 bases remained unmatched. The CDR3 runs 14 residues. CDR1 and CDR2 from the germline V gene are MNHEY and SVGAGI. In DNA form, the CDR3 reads TGTGCCAGCGGCGGGACAGGGGGCTCAGATACGCAGTATTTT. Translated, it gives CASGGTGGSDTQYF.

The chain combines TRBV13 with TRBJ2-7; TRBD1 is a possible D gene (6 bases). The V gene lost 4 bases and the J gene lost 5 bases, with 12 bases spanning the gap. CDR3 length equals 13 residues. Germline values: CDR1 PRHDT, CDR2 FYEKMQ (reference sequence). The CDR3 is CASSSQGFHEQYF. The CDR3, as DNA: TGTGCCAGCAGCTCCCAGGGGTTTCACGAGCAGTACTTC.

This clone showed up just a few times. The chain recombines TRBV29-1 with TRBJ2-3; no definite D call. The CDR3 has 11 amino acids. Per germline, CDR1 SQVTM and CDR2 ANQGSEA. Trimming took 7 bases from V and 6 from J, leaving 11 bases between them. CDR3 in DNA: TGCAGCGGACACCACGGGGATACGCAGTATTTT. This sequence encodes CSGHHGDTQYF.

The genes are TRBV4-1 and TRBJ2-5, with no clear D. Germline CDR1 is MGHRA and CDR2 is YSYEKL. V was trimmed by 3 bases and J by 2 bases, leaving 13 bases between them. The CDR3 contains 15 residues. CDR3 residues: CASSHPPVAQETQYF. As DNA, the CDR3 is TGCGCCAGCAGCCACCCCCCCGTCGCGCAAGAGACCCAGTACTTC.

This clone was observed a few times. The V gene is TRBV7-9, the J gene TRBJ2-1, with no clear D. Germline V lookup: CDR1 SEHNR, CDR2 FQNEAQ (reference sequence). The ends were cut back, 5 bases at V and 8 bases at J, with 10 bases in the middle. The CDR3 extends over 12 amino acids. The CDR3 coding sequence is TGTGCCAGCAGCCCGCGACTGGATGAGCAGTTCTTC. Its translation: CASSPRLDEQFF.

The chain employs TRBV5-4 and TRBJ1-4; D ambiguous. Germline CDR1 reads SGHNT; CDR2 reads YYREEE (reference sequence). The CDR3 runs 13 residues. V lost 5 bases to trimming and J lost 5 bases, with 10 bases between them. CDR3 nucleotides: TGTGCCAGCAGACAGCCACCGAATGAAAAACTGTTTTTT. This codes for CASRQPPNEKLFF.

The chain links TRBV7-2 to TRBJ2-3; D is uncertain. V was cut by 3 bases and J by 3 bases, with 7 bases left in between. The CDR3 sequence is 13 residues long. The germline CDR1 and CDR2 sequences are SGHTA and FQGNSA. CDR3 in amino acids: CASSFLGTDTQYF. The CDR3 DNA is TGTGCCAGCAGCTTCCTAGGGACAGATACGCAGTATTTT.

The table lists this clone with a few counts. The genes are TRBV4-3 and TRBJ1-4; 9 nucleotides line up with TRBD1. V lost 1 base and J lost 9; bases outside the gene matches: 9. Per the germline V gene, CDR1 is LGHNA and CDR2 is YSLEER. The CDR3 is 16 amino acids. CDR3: CASSQASGTGSKKLFF. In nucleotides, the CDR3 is TGCGCCAGCAGCCAAGCCTCCGGGACAGGGTCCAAAAAACTGTTTTTT.

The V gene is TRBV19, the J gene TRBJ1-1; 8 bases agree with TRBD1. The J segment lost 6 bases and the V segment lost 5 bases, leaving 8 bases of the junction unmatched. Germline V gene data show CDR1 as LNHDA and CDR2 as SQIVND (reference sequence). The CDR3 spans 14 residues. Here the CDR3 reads CASSPWTGRAEAFF. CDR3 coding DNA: TGTGCCAGTAGTCCTTGGACAGGGCGGGCTGAAGCTTTCTTT.

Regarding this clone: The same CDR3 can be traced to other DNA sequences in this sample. The CDR3 loop reads CASSLGGSSYEQYF. The CDR3 DNA reads as TGTGCCAGCAGTTTAGGAGGGAGTTCCTACGAGCAGTACTTC. The chain is built from TRBV27 and TRBJ2-7, with D tentatively TRBD2 (6 bases). Germline-derived CDR1 and CDR2 are MNHEY and SMNVEV (reference sequence). Trimming cost V 2 bases and J 1 base, with 9 bases left between them. This CDR3 region has 14 residues.

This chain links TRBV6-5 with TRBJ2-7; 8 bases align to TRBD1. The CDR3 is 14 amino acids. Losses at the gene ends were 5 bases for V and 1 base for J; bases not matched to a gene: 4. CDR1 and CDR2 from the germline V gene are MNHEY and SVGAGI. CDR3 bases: TGTGCCAGCAGTGCGACAGGGGAGTCCTACGAGCAGTACTTC. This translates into CASSATGESYEQYF.

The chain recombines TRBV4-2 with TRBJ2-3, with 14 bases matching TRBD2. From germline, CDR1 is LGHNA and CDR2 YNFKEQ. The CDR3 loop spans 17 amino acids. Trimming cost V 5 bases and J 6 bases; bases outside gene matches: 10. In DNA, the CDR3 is TGTGCCAGCAGCTCCGGACTAGCGGGGGGTATCAAGGATACGCAGTATTTT. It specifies CASSSGLAGGIKDTQYF.

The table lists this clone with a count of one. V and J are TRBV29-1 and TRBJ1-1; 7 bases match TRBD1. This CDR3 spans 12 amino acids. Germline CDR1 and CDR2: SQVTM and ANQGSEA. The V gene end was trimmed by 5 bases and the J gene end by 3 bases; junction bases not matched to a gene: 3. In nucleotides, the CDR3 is TGCAGCGTTACAACAGGGGACACTGAAGCTTTCTTT. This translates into CSVTTGDTEAFF.

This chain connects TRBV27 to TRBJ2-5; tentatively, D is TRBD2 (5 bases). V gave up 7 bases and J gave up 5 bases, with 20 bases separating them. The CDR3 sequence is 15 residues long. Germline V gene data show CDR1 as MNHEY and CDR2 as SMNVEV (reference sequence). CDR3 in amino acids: CASTSADPRGETQYF. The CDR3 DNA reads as TGTGCCAGCACCTCTGCTGACCCCCGAGGGGAGACCCAGTACTTC.

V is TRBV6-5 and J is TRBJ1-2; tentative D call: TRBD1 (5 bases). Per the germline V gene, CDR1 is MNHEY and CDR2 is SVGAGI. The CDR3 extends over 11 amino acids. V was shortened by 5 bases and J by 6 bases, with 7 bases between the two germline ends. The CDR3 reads CASSRGNGYTF. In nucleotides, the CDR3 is TGTGCCAGCAGTAGGGGTAATGGCTACACCTTC.

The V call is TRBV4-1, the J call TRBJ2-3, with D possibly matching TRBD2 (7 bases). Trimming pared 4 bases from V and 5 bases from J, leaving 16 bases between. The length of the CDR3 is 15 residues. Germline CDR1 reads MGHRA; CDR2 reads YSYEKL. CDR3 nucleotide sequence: TGCGCCAGCAGCCTGACGGGGGGCCAAAGAGATACGCAGTATTTT. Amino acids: CASSLTGGQRDTQYF.

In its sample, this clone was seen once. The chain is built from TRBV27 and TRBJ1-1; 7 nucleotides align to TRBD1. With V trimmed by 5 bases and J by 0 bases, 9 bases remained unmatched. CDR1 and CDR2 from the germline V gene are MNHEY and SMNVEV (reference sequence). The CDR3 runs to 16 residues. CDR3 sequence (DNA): TGTGCCAGCAGTGACAGGGAAGGGTTTATGAACACTGAAGCTTTCTTT. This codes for CASSDREGFMNTEAFF.

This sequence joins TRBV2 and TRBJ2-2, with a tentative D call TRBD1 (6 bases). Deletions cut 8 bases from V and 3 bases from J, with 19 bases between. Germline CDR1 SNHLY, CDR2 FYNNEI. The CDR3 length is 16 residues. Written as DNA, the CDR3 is TGTGCCAGCTTATTAACCTGGACAGCAGACACCGGGGAGCTGTTTTTT. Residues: CASLLTWTADTGELFF. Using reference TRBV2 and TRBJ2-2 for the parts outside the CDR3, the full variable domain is EPEVTQTPSHQVTQMGQEVILRCVPISNHLYFYWYRQILGQKVEFLVSFYNNEISEKSEIFDDQFSVERPDGSNFTLKIRSTKLEDSAMYFCASLLTWTADTGELFFGEGSRLTVL.

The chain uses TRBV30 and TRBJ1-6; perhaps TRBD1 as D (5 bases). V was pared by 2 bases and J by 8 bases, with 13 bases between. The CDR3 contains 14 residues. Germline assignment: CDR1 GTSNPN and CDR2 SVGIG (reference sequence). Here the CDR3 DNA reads TGTGCCTGGAGTTGGCGGGAAGGGGATTCACCCCTCCACTTT. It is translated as CAWSWREGDSPLHF.

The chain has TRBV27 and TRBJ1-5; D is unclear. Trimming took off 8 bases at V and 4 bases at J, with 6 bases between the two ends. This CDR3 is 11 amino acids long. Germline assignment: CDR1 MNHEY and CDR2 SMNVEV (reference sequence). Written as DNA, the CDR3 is TGTGCCAGCGGGTTTAATCAGCCCCAGCATTTT. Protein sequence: CASGFNQPQHF.

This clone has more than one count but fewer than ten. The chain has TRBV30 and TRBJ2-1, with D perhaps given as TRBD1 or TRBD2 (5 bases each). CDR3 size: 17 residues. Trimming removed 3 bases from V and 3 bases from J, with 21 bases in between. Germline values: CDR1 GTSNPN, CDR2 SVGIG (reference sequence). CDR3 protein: CAWSPTNPGPGYNEQFF. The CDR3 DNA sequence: TGTGCCTGGAGCCCTACAAACCCGGGACCCGGCTACAATGAGCAGTTCTTC.

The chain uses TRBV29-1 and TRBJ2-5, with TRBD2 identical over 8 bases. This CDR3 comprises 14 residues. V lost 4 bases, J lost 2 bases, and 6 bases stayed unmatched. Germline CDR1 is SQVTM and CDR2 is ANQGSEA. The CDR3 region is CSVGGGGWQETQYF. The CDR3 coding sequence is TGCAGCGTTGGTGGCGGGGGGTGGCAAGAGACCCAGTACTTC.

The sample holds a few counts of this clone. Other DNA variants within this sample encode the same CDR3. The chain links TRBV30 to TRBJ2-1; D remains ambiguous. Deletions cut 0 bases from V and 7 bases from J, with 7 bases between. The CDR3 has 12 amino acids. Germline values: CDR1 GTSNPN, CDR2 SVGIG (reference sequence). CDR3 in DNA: TGTGCCTGGAGTGTATTGGGAAATGAGCAGTTCTTC. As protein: CAWSVLGNEQFF.

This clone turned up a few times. The CDR3 region is CASGSWAYNEQFF. The CDR3 nucleotides are TGTGCCAGCGGCTCTTGGGCGTACAATGAGCAGTTCTTC. V is TRBV2 and J is TRBJ2-1, with D uncertain. The V and J ends lost 8 bases and 4 bases respectively, with 12 bases between them. Germline CDR1 and CDR2: SNHLY and FYNNEI. The CDR3 totals 13 residues.

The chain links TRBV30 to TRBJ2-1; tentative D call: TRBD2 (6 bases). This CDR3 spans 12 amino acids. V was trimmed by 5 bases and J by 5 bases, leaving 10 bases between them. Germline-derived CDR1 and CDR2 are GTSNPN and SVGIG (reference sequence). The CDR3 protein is CAWGGNHNEQFF. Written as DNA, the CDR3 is TGTGCCTGGGGGGGGAACCACAATGAGCAGTTCTTC.

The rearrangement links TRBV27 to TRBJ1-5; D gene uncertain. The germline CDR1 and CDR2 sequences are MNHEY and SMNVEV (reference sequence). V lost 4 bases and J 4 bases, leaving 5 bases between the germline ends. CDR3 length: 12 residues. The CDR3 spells CASSSINQPQHF. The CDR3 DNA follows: TGTGCCAGCAGTTCCATTAATCAGCCCCAGCATTTT.

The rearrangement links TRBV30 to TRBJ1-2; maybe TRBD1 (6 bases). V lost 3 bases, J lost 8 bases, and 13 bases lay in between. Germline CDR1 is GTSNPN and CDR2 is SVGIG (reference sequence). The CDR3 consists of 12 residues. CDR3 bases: TGTGCCTGGAGGCCACAGGGTCGAGGCTACACCTTC. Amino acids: CAWRPQGRGYTF.